One sample yielded the 3 T cell receptor beta chains listed below, sequenced in a study of blood T cell repertoires in COVID-19. Profiling relied on immunoSEQ multiplex PCR, and the TCRdb table lists in-frame clones only, not all of them. The sample consists of 140,000 or so clones, 85% to 90% of them appearing once. Sequenced sample: peripheral blood. The receptor source for this set is a woman aged 45-65 years with active or convalescent COVID-19.

The genes are TRBV7-8 and TRBJ1-6, with D maybe TRBD1 (6 bases). The V and J ends lost 2 bases and 7 bases respectively, with 15 bases between them. The CDR3 length is 16 residues. The germline CDR1 and CDR2 sequences are SGHVS and FQNEAQ. CDR3 in amino acids: CASSLPPGGVNSPLHF. CDR3 nucleotides: TGTGCCAGCAGCTTACCCCCGGGGGGCGTGAATTCACCCCTCCACTTT.

The chain carries TRBV11-2 and TRBJ1-2; perhaps TRBD1 as D (5 bases). Trimming took off 3 bases at V and 2 bases at J, with 10 bases between the two ends. Germline-derived CDR1 and CDR2 are SGHAT and FQNNGV. CDR3 length: 14 residues. The CDR3 region has the DNA TGTGCCAGCAGCTTTACGGGACTGAACTATGGCTACACCTTC. Translated: CASSFTGLNYGYTF.

The chain joins TRBV3-1 (or the pseudogene TRBV3-2) to TRBJ1-2; D not certain. The V and J ends lost 1 base and 4 bases respectively, with 4 bases between them. CDR1 is LGHDT, CDR2 YNNKEL, per germline (reference sequence). The CDR3 is 12 amino acids. Here the CDR3 DNA reads TGTGCCAGCAGCCAAGCCGGCTATGGCTACACCTTC. It encodes CASSQAGYGYTF.